The 30 T cell receptor beta chains listed next were all sequenced from one sample in a study of blood T cell repertoires in COVID-19. Sequencing was performed with immunoSEQ multiplex PCR; in TCRdb, only in-frame clones are kept and a portion is missing. The profile shows approximately 200,000 clones, roughly nine tenths of them singletons. Sequenced material: peripheral blood. The receptors were gathered from a woman between 50 and 59 years old with acute or convalescent COVID-19.

The CDR3 DNA sequence: TGTGCCAGCAGCTTAGCGCGGGTAAACACTGAAGCTTTCTTT. Residues: CASSLARVNTEAFF. The chain recombines TRBV7-8 with TRBJ1-1; D remains ambiguous. Germline V gene data show CDR1 as SGHVS and CDR2 as FQNEAQ. The CDR3 runs to 14 residues. V lost 0 bases and J 2 bases, leaving 7 bases between the germline ends.

The CDR3 loop reads CASSRQGVNIQYF. The CDR3 DNA is TGTGCCAGCAGCAGACAGGGAGTCAACATTCAGTACTTC. This sequence joins TRBV12-3 or TRBV12-4 and TRBJ2-4; TRBD1 matches 7 bases. The junction had 6 bases not matched to a gene; V was cut back by 6 bases and J by 7 bases. This CDR3 contains 13 residues.

The V gene is TRBV5-6, the J gene TRBJ1-2; D might be TRBD1 (5 bases). CDR1 SGHDT and CDR2 YYEEEE come from the germline V gene. Deletions cut 0 bases from V and 4 bases from J, with 10 bases between. The CDR3 totals 14 residues. This CDR3 reads CASSLEGQGYGYTF. CDR3 sequence (DNA): TGTGCCAGCAGCTTGGAGGGGCAGGGCTATGGCTACACCTTC.

CDR3 residues: CASSLIDSTNYGYTF. The DNA for the CDR3 is TGTGCCAGCTCCCTAATTGACAGTACCAACTATGGCTACACCTTC. The rearrangement links TRBV18 to TRBJ1-2; D is perhaps TRBD1 (5 bases). Between the trimmed V and J ends, which lost 6 bases and 2 bases, there was a span of 16 bases. The CDR3 is 15 amino acids. Germline CDR1 and CDR2: KGHSH and LQKENI.

The DNA of the CDR3 is TGCGCCAGCAGCTTGGCTGTCCACTCAGATTTTCAGCGAGAGGAAAAACTGTTTTTT. This sequence encodes CASSLAVHSDFQREEKLFF. This chain links TRBV5-1 with TRBJ1-4; D gene ambiguous. The V end was cut by 0 bases, the J end by 8 bases, with 26 bases between. CDR1 and CDR2 from the germline V gene are SGHRS and YFSETQ. The CDR3 sequence is 19 residues long.

The chain links TRBV11-3 to TRBJ2-3, with D possibly being TRBD2 (6 bases). V gave up 5 bases and J gave up 6 bases, with 15 bases separating them. The germline V gene has CDR1 SGHNT and CDR2 YENEEA. The CDR3 totals 14 residues. The CDR3 DNA reads as TGTGCCAGCAGCCCACCCGATGGAGGGGATACGCAGTATTTT. The encoded protein is CASSPPDGGDTQYF.

The chain employs TRBV5-6 and TRBJ1-1; the D gene is possibly TRBD1 (5 bases). The ends were cut back, 4 bases at V and 0 bases at J, with 13 bases in the middle. CDR3 length: 15 residues. Germline V CDR1 and CDR2: SGHDT, YYEEEE. CDR3 region: CASSLRRGMNTEAFF. In DNA form, the CDR3 reads TGTGCCAGCAGCCTCCGTCGGGGGATGAACACTGAAGCTTTCTTT.

This clone was found once. CDR3 bases: TGTGCCAGCAGCCCGGAGTGGCGGGGGGCTTTCCTTCGCACAGATACGCAGTATTTT. It translates to CASSPEWRGAFLRTDTQYF. J is TRBJ2-3 and V is TRBV7-9, with 8 bases identical to TRBD2. Germline assignment: CDR1 SEHNR and CDR2 FQNEAQ (reference sequence). The CDR3 totals 19 residues. V lost 5 bases, J lost 1 base, and 17 bases stayed unmatched.

This chain links TRBV5-6 with TRBJ2-5; perhaps TRBD2 as D (5 bases). The length of the CDR3 is 15 residues. V was cut by 6 bases and J by 0 bases, with 15 bases left in between. Germline lookup yields CDR1 SGHDT and CDR2 YYEEEE. The CDR3 sequence is CASKWWGADQETQYF. The CDR3 DNA reads as TGTGCCAGCAAATGGTGGGGAGCGGACCAAGAGACCCAGTACTTC. The whole variable domain, remainder taken from reference TRBV5-6 and TRBJ2-5, is DAGVTQSPTHLIKTRGQQVTLRCSPKSGHDTVSWYQQALGQGPQFIFQYYEEEERQRGNFPDRFSGHQFPNYSSELNVNALLLGDSALYLCASKWWGADQETQYFGPGTRLLVL.

The rearrangement links TRBV29-1 to TRBJ1-1; 8 bases align to TRBD1. There are 13 residues in the CDR3. V shed 6 bases, J shed 3 bases, and the junction held 6 bases outside the gene matches. Germline V CDR1 and CDR2: SQVTM, ANQGSEA. CDR3 residues: CSVQQGGYTEAFF. As DNA, the CDR3 is TGCAGCGTCCAACAGGGGGGCTACACTGAAGCTTTCTTT.

There are a few counts of this clone. The genes are TRBV9 and TRBJ1-2; 9 nucleotides line up with TRBD1. Germline CDR1 reads SGDLS; CDR2 reads YYNGEE. V gave up 4 bases and J gave up 6 bases; unmatched junction bases: 10. CDR3 size: 15 residues. The CDR3: CASSPLQGARDGYTF. The CDR3 nucleotides read TGTGCCAGCAGCCCCTTACAGGGGGCGCGGGATGGCTACACCTTC. Based on the CDR3 plus reference TRBV9 and TRBJ1-2, the full variable domain is DSGVTQTPKHLITATGQRVTLRCSPRSGDLSVYWYQQSLDQGLQFLIQYYNGEERAKGNILERFSAQQFPDLHSELNLSSLELGDSALYFCASSPLQGARDGYTFGSGTRLTVV.

The chain's CDR3 is CASSPPGSTEAFF. The DNA for the CDR3 is TGTGCCAGCTCACCACCGGGGAGTACTGAAGCTTTCTTT. This rearrangement joins TRBV18 to TRBJ1-1, with D hard to call. Germline CDR1 is KGHSH and CDR2 is LQKENI. The germline V and J ends were trimmed by 0 bases and 5 bases, with 7 bases remaining between them. CDR3 size: 13 residues. Full variable domain (remainder filled in from reference TRBV18 and TRBJ1-1): NAGVMQNPRHLVRRRGQEARLRCSPMKGHSHVYWYRQLPEEGLKFMVYLQKENIIDESGMPKERFSAEFPKEGPSILRIQQVVRGDSAAYFCASSPPGSTEAFFGQGTRLTVV.

This chain uses TRBV7-2 with TRBJ1-4; 8 bases match TRBD1. The J segment lost 5 bases and the V segment lost 4 bases, leaving 6 bases of the junction unmatched. The CDR3 is 15 residues long. Germline CDR1 and CDR2: SGHTA and FQGNSA. CDR3 nucleotide sequence: TGTGCCAGCAGCTCCACGACAGGGGCAAATGAAAAACTGTTTTTT. It yields the protein CASSSTTGANEKLFF.

J is TRBJ2-7 and V is TRBV2; 10 nucleotides align to TRBD2. V gave up 1 base and J gave up 3 bases; unmatched junction bases: 6. The germline V gene encodes CDR1 SNHLY and CDR2 FYNNEI. CDR3 size: 16 residues. CDR3 DNA: TGTGCCAGCAGTGAAGGCGGCCTAGCGGGGGTCTACGAGCAGTACTTC. This codes for CASSEGGLAGVYEQYF.

CDR3 residues: CASSLVAHSGYF. The CDR3 region has the DNA TGTGCCAGCAGCTTGGTCGCGCACTCCGGGTACTTC. The V gene is TRBV7-8, the J gene TRBJ2-5; D is undetermined. The CDR3 sequence is 12 residues long. With 3 bases removed from V and 13 bases from J, the gap between germline ends came to 15 bases. Per germline, CDR1 SGHVS and CDR2 FQNEAQ.

The chain recombines TRBV5-1 with TRBJ2-3; D remains unclear. CDR3 length: 15 residues. Deletions cut 0 bases from V and 6 bases from J, with 14 bases between. Germline CDR1 and CDR2: SGHRS and YFSETQ. The CDR3 spells CASSLALGSPDTQYF. In DNA form, the CDR3 reads TGCGCCAGCAGCTTGGCCTTGGGCAGCCCTGATACGCAGTATTTT.

This clone was counted once. The V call is TRBV7-8, the J call TRBJ1-2, with TRBD1 matching 8 bases. V gave up 5 bases and J gave up 4 bases; unmatched junction bases: 3. The CDR3 is 13 residues long. Germline values: CDR1 SGHVS, CDR2 FQNEAQ. CDR3 nucleotides: TGTGCCAGCAGCCTAGGGACAGGCTATGGCTACACCTTC. It translates to CASSLGTGYGYTF. Variable domain in full (rest from reference TRBV7-8 and TRBJ1-2): GAGVSQSPRYKVAKRGQDVALRCDPISGHVSLFWYQQALGQGPEFLTYFQNEAQLDKSGLPSDRFFAERPEGSVSTLKIQRTQQEDSAVYLCASSLGTGYGYTFGSGTRLTVV.

The chain uses TRBV15 and TRBJ1-2; D may be TRBD1 (5 bases). In germline, CDR1 is LNHNV, CDR2 YYDKDF (reference sequence). V was shortened by 5 bases and J by 8 bases, with 12 bases between the two germline ends. The CDR3 extends over 12 amino acids. CDR3 sequence reads: CATSGRGVGYTF. The CDR3 DNA reads TGTGCCACCAGCGGACGGGGGGTCGGCTACACCTTC.

J is TRBJ1-3 and V is TRBV5-1; 8 nucleotides align to TRBD1. V shed 4 bases, J shed 4 bases, and the junction held 7 bases outside the gene matches. This CDR3 contains 15 residues. In germline, CDR1 is SGHRS, CDR2 YFSETQ. CDR3 amino acids: CASSLMTGEGNTIYF. The CDR3 DNA sequence: TGCGCCAGCAGCCTAATGACAGGGGAAGGAAACACCATATATTTT.

The rearrangement joins TRBV11-2 to TRBJ1-1; D is undetermined. The germline V and J ends were trimmed by 5 bases and 12 bases, with 25 bases remaining between them. In germline, CDR1 is SGHAT, CDR2 FQNNGV. The CDR3 sequence is 15 residues long. CDR3 region: CASSRFEGPKVGTFF. The CDR3 bases are TGTGCCAGCAGCCGTTTCGAGGGCCCAAAGGTGGGTACTTTCTTT.

The chain uses TRBV30 and TRBJ1-4; D gene unclear. V gave up 1 base and J gave up 0 bases, with 6 bases separating them. Germline V gene lookup returns CDR1 GTSNPN and CDR2 SVGIG (reference sequence). The CDR3 extends over 14 amino acids. The CDR3 is CAWSDQATNEKLFF. The CDR3 region has the DNA TGTGCCTGGAGTGACCAGGCAACTAATGAAAAACTGTTTTTT. Filled out from reference TRBV30 and TRBJ1-4, the complete variable domain reads SQTIHQWPATLVQPVGSPLSLECTVEGTSNPNLYWYRQAAGRGLQLLFYSVGIGQISSEVPQNLSASRPQDRQFILSSKKLLLSDSGFYLCAWSDQATNEKLFFGSGTQLSVL.

The chain recombines TRBV10-3 with TRBJ2-2; the match to TRBD2 covers 7 bases. This CDR3 has 17 amino acids. Looked up from germline, CDR1 is ENHRY and CDR2 is SYGVKD. Trimming cost V 6 bases and J 0 bases; bases outside gene matches: 10. CDR3: CAISYLPGGSNTGELFF. In DNA form, the CDR3 reads TGTGCCATCAGCTACCTACCCGGGGGGTCGAACACCGGGGAGCTGTTTTTT.

The J gene is TRBJ1-5, the V gene TRBV6-5; 8 nucleotides agree with TRBD1. The CDR3 totals 14 residues. Germline V lookup: CDR1 MNHEY, CDR2 SVGAGI. The J segment lost 2 bases and the V segment lost 9 bases, leaving 6 bases of the junction unmatched. CDR3 DNA: TGTGCCAGTGGGACAGGTACGGGCAATCAGCCCCAGCATTTT. Translated: CASGTGTGNQPQHF.

The V call is TRBV7-6, the J call TRBJ2-7; D is possibly TRBD2 (5 bases). The germline gives CDR1 SGHVS, CDR2 FNYEAQ. Trimming took off 0 bases at V and 1 base at J, with 10 bases between the two ends. The CDR3 runs 15 residues. CDR3 in amino acids: CASSLARGLSYEQYF. CDR3 nucleotide sequence: TGTGCCAGCAGCTTAGCAAGAGGGTTGTCCTACGAGCAGTACTTC.

V and J are TRBV28 and TRBJ1-4; 10 positions agree with TRBD1. The V segment lost 6 bases and the J segment 8 bases; nucleotides outside the gene matches: 15. This CDR3 spans 17 amino acids. CDR1 MDHEN and CDR2 SYDVKM come from the germline V gene. CDR3 coding DNA: TGTGCCAGCAGGATACCGGGACAGGGGCATGGGCGCGAAAAACTGTTTTTT. Encoded protein: CASRIPGQGHGREKLFF.

The genes are TRBV11-3 and TRBJ2-3, with D perhaps TRBD2 (6 bases). The germline gives CDR1 SGHNT, CDR2 YENEEA. Trimming took off 3 bases at V and 2 bases at J, with 15 bases between the two ends. The CDR3 is made up of 16 amino acids. The CDR3 is CASSFGLTRATDTQYF. The DNA for the CDR3 is TGTGCCAGCAGCTTTGGACTGACTAGGGCCACAGATACGCAGTATTTT. Full variable domain (rest looked up from reference TRBV11-3 and TRBJ2-3): EAGVVQSPRYKIIEKKQPVAFWCNPISGHNTLYWYLQNLGQGPELLIRYENEEAVDDSQLPKDRFSAERLKGVDSTLKIQPAELGDSAVYLCASSFGLTRATDTQYFGPGTRLTVL.

The chain carries TRBV30 and TRBJ1-2; D not certain. The CDR3 sequence is 14 residues long. V was pared by 4 bases and J by 0 bases, with 12 bases between. Germline V gene sequence: CDR1 GTSNPN, CDR2 SVGIG (reference sequence). In DNA, the CDR3 is TGTGCCTGGACTCGAGAGACTCCTAACTATGGCTACACCTTC. It encodes CAWTRETPNYGYTF.

This chain links TRBV5-1 with TRBJ2-5, with D maybe TRBD1 (5 bases). V was cut by 0 bases and J by 5 bases, with 14 bases left in between. Per germline, CDR1 SGHRS and CDR2 YFSETQ. This CDR3 contains 15 residues. CDR3 region: CASSLGHQGRETQYF. CDR3 in DNA: TGCGCCAGCAGCTTGGGACATCAGGGCCGGGAGACCCAGTACTTC.

The rearrangement uses TRBV3-1 (or the pseudogene TRBV3-2) and TRBJ2-3; D not resolved. V was clipped by 0 bases and J by 3 bases, with 22 bases between them. Germline CDR1 and CDR2: LGHDT and YNNKEL (reference sequence). The CDR3 loop spans 19 amino acids. CDR3 protein: CASSQDGVTWLPLTDTQYF. The CDR3 DNA sequence: TGTGCCAGCAGCCAAGACGGTGTGACATGGCTGCCGCTAACAGATACGCAGTATTTT.

Comments on this clone: Additional DNA sequences in this sample encode the identical CDR3. The chain combines TRBV6-6 with TRBJ2-5, with 10 bases aligning to TRBD2. The CDR3 sequence is 16 residues long. Per germline, CDR1 MNHNY and CDR2 SVGAGI (reference sequence). V lost 2 bases to trimming and J lost 2 bases; unmatched junction nucleotides: 5. The CDR3 region has the DNA TGTGCCAGCAGTTACCACCGGACTAGCGGACAAGAGACCCAGTACTTC. This sequence encodes CASSYHRTSGQETQYF.